Listed below are T cell receptor beta chains from one sample, sequenced in a study of OX40 agonist ivuxolimab in advanced cancers. TCRdb's copy holds only in-frame clones and misses some; the assay was immunoSEQ multiplex PCR. The top ten hold under 2.5% of the sample, which has about 69,000 clones, about three quarters seen once. Here the sequenced sample was CD4+ or CD8+ T cells sorted from blood, taken in a trial of the OX40 agonist ivuxolimab. The receptors were sampled from an adult with an advanced solid tumor such as melanoma, head and neck, liver or kidney cancer. CDR3s include the opening cysteine and the closing phenylalanine or tryptophan. A D gene is named only where the DNA matches it firmly. Clone size appears in some rows only: once, few, many, or a class for an expanded clone.

CDR3: CASRLTGATNEKLFF; DNA: TGTGCCAGCAGGCTGACAGGTGCAACTAATGAAAAACTGTTTTTT; length: 15; J: TRBJ1-4; D: NA; V: TRBV2; size: NA
CDR3: CASAPQGDNEQYF; DNA: TGTGCCAGCGCCCCCCAGGGCGACAACGAGCAGTACTTC; length: 13; J: TRBJ2-7; D: NA; V: TRBV18; size: NA
CDR3: CASSPLAGADAGELFF; DNA: TGTGCCAGCAGCCCACTAGCGGGGGCGGATGCCGGGGAGCTGTTTTTT; length: 16; J: TRBJ2-2; D: TRBD2; V: TRBV4-2; size: few
CDR3: CASSVAGGGSPLHF; DNA: TGTGCCAGCAGCGTAGCGGGGGGCGGCTCACCCCTCCACTTT; length: 14; J: TRBJ1-6; D: NA; V: TRBV9; size: few
CDR3: CAWSVVRGHIGYTF; DNA: TGTGCCTGGAGTGTAGTCAGGGGGCATATAGGCTACACCTTC; length: 14; J: TRBJ1-2; D: TRBD1; V: TRBV30; size: NA
CDR3: CASSLWTSGQETQYF; DNA: TGTGCCAGCAGCCTCTGGACTAGCGGACAAGAGACCCAGTACTTC; length: 15; J: TRBJ2-5; D: TRBD2; V: TRBV7-9; size: NA
CDR3: CAWSVQTGGGTDTQYF; DNA: TGTGCCTGGAGTGTACAAACGGGAGGGGGCACAGATACGCAGTATTTT; length: 16; J: TRBJ2-3; D: TRBD2; V: TRBV30; size: NA
CDR3: CASANGQGIWNQPQHF; DNA: TGTGCCAGCGCCAACGGACAGGGGATTTGGAATCAGCCCCAGCATTTT; length: 16; J: TRBJ1-5; D: TRBD1; V: TRBV5-6; size: NA
CDR3: CASRKQGQGDTQYF; DNA: TGTGCCAGCAGGAAACAGGGTCAAGGGGATACGCAGTATTTT; length: 14; J: TRBJ2-3; D: NA; V: TRBV2; size: NA
CDR3: CASSLRTPITTDTQYF; DNA: TGTGCCAGCAGTTTAAGGACCCCCATAACCACAGATACGCAGTATTTT; length: 16; J: TRBJ2-3; D: NA; V: TRBV27; size: NA
CDR3: CSAGEGPESYNEQFF; DNA: TGCAGCGCTGGGGAGGGCCCGGAATCCTACAATGAGCAGTTCTTC; length: 15; J: TRBJ2-1; D: TRBD2; V: TRBV29-1; size: NA
CDR3: CASSRSGGIYEQYF; DNA: TGTGCCAGCAGCCGGTCAGGGGGCATTTACGAGCAGTACTTC; length: 14; J: TRBJ2-7; D: TRBD1; V: TRBV7-9; size: NA
CDR3: CASSFLTGDTGELFF; DNA: TGTGCCAGCAGCTTTTTGACGGGAGACACCGGGGAGCTGTTTTTT; length: 15; J: TRBJ2-2; D: NA; V: TRBV7-8; size: NA
CDR3: CASSVPTGYGYTF; DNA: TGTGCCAGCAGTGTACCGACCGGCTATGGCTACACCTTC; length: 13; J: TRBJ1-2; D: NA; V: TRBV6-4; size: NA
CDR3: CASSLWTSANNEQFF; DNA: TGTGCCAGCAGTTTATGGACTAGCGCAAACAATGAGCAGTTCTTC; length: 15; J: TRBJ2-1; D: TRBD2; V: TRBV27; size: NA
CDR3: CASSLAGGNNEQFF; DNA: TGTGCCAGCAGCCTAGCGGGGGGGAACAATGAGCAGTTCTTC; length: 14; J: TRBJ2-1; D: TRBD2; V: TRBV6-5; size: NA
CDR3: CASGGGRADEQFF; DNA: TGTGCCAGCGGGGGCGGGAGGGCCGATGAGCAGTTCTTC; length: 13; J: TRBJ2-1; D: TRBD2; V: TRBV6-1; size: once
CDR3: CASSTTGTLYEQYF; DNA: TGCGCCAGCAGCACCACCGGGACACTCTACGAGCAGTACTTC; length: 14; J: TRBJ2-7; D: NA; V: TRBV5-1; size: NA
CDR3: CASSIETGYEQYF; DNA: TGTGCCAGTAGTATAGAGACAGGCTACGAGCAGTACTTC; length: 13; J: TRBJ2-7; D: NA; V: TRBV19; size: NA
CDR3: CASSYSRERGYTF; DNA: TGTGCCAGCAGTTACTCGAGGGAAAGGGGCTACACCTTC; length: 13; J: TRBJ1-2; D: NA; V: TRBV6-6; size: NA
CDR3: CASSRRGINTGELFF; DNA: TGTGCCAGCAGCCGCAGGGGGATTAACACCGGGGAGCTGTTTTTT; length: 15; J: TRBJ2-2; D: TRBD1; V: TRBV6-1; size: NA
CDR3: CASRAGFSGAQYF; DNA: TGTGCCAGCAGAGCGGGCTTCTCGGGGGCCCAGTACTTC; length: 13; J: TRBJ2-5; D: NA; V: TRBV2; size: NA
CDR3: CASSLEHIGMNTEAFF; DNA: TGTGCCAGCAGCTTAGAACATATAGGGATGAACACTGAAGCTTTCTTT; length: 16; J: TRBJ1-1; D: NA; V: TRBV7-3; size: once
CDR3: CASRNSLRELFF; DNA: TGTGCCAGCAGAAACTCTTTGCGGGAGCTGTTTTTT; length: 12; J: TRBJ2-2; D: NA; V: TRBV6-5; size: NA
CDR3: CASTPKGTVSYEQYF; DNA: TGTGCCAGCACCCCGAAGGGGACGGTCTCCTACGAGCAGTACTTC; length: 15; J: TRBJ2-7; D: NA; V: TRBV14; size: NA
CDR3: CASSLARGNTGELFF; DNA: TGTGCCAGCAGCTTAGCGCGTGGGAACACCGGGGAGCTGTTTTTT; length: 15; J: TRBJ2-2; D: NA; V: TRBV7-9; size: NA
CDR3: CAWGANSGANVLTF; DNA: TGTGCCTGGGGGGCCAACTCTGGGGCCAACGTCCTGACTTTC; length: 14; J: TRBJ2-6; D: NA; V: TRBV30; size: NA
CDR3: CASSRDSSYNEQFF; DNA: TGTGCCAGCAGCCGGGACAGCTCCTACAATGAGCAGTTCTTC; length: 14; J: TRBJ2-1; D: TRBD1; V: TRBV6-1; size: once
CDR3: CASTRQGLGTEAFF; DNA: TGTGCCAGCACCCGCCAGGGTTTAGGCACTGAAGCTTTCTTT; length: 14; J: TRBJ1-1; D: NA; V: TRBV6-1; size: NA
CDR3: CASSGGQGNQPQHF; DNA: TGTGCCAGCAGCGGAGGACAGGGCAATCAGCCCCAGCATTTT; length: 14; J: TRBJ1-5; D: TRBD1; V: TRBV6-6; size: few
CDR3: CASSRSRTEDYEQYF; DNA: TGTGCCAGCTCAAGAAGTAGGACAGAAGACTACGAGCAGTACTTC; length: 15; J: TRBJ2-7; D: NA; V: TRBV18; size: few
CDR3: CASSLGEGGEQYF; DNA: TGTGCCAGCAGCTTAGGAGAGGGAGGCGAGCAGTACTTC; length: 13; J: TRBJ2-7; D: NA; V: TRBV7-9; size: once
CDR3: CACQGATNEKLFF; DNA: TGTGCCTGCCAGGGGGCTACTAATGAAAAACTGTTTTTT; length: 13; J: TRBJ1-4; D: TRBD1; V: TRBV2; size: once
CDR3: CASRTRPRSNYERTPNTEAFF; DNA: TGTGCAAGTCGGACACGCCCCAGAAGCAACTATGAACGTACGCCGAACACTGAAGCTTTCTTT; length: 21; J: TRBJ1-1; D: NA; V: TRBV12-2; size: NA
CDR3: CATGGSEQYF; DNA: TGTGCCACCGGGGGAAGTGAGCAGTACTTC; length: 10; J: TRBJ2-7; D: NA; V: TRBV10-3; size: NA